The 28 T cell receptor beta chains given below trace back to one sample, sequenced in a study of blood T cell repertoires in COVID-19. The table came from immunoSEQ multiplex PCR; TCRdb's copy has only in-frame clones and leaves some out. Altogether some 11,000 clones are present, 75% to 85% being singletons, with the ten largest covering approximately 3.8%. The sample consisted of peripheral blood. Receptors were obtained from a woman aged 60 to 75 with acute or convalescent COVID-19.

The V call is TRBV9, the J call TRBJ2-1; 11 bases are a match to TRBD2. Trimming took 1 base from V and 5 from J; bases not matched to a gene: 11. The CDR3 has 18 amino acids. Germline CDR1 is SGDLS and CDR2 is YYNGEE. The CDR3 DNA reads TGTGCCAGCAGCGTACCGGATAGCGGGGGGGCGGGAGACAATGAGCAGTTCTTC. Translation: CASSVPDSGGAGDNEQFF.

V usage is TRBV19 and J usage is TRBJ2-7; 10 positions match TRBD2. CDR3 length: 14 amino acids. Germline CDR1 is LNHDA and CDR2 is SQIVND (reference sequence). V was clipped by 9 bases and J by 2 bases; unmatched bases: 7. CDR3 residues: CASKAAGGTYEQYF. The CDR3 nucleotides read TGTGCCAGCAAAGCAGCGGGGGGGACCTACGAGCAGTACTTC.

Concerning this clone: One junction end does not reproduce the germline sequence, and a read error may be involved. This chain uses TRBV19 with TRBJ1-2; D ambiguous. The CDR3 covers 12 residues. CDR1 LNHDA and CDR2 SQIVND come from the germline V gene (reference sequence). CDR3 region: CASSISWRSESF. The CDR3 DNA is TGTGCCAGTAGTATTTCTTGGAGGTCAGAAAGCTTC.

CDR3 protein: CASSYGTAGDYGYTF. The CDR3 DNA reads as TGTGCCAGCAGTTACGGGACAGCGGGTGATTATGGCTACACCTTC. The chain is built from TRBV6-5 and TRBJ1-2; the match to TRBD1 covers 7 bases. The V gene end was trimmed by 2 bases and the J gene end by 5 bases; junction bases not matched to a gene: 8. Germline CDR1 MNHEY, CDR2 SVGAGI. The CDR3 is 15 residues long.

CDR3 loop: CASSQVGGALNEQFF. CDR3 bases: TGCGCCAGCAGCCAAGTCGGGGGGGCCTTAAATGAGCAGTTCTTC. The chain links TRBV4-1 to TRBJ2-1; 8 bases align to TRBD2. Germline CDR1 MGHRA, CDR2 YSYEKL. The CDR3 is 15 residues long. V lost 1 base, J lost 7 bases, and 6 bases stayed unmatched.

The J gene is TRBJ1-6, the V gene TRBV14; D remains unclear. V was shortened by 0 bases and J by 8 bases, with 8 bases between the two germline ends. CDR1 is SGHDN and CDR2 is FVKESK in the germline V gene. This CDR3 has 14 residues. Here the CDR3 DNA reads TGTGCCAGCAGCCAAGATTTCTTCTATTCACCCCTCCACTTT. The encoded protein is CASSQDFFYSPLHF.

The genes are TRBV7-3 and TRBJ2-1; tentatively, D is TRBD1 (6 bases). The CDR3 extends over 13 amino acids. Trimming took 1 base from V and 8 from J, leaving 9 bases between them. Germline assignment: CDR1 SGHTA and CDR2 FQGTGA. The CDR3 spells CASSLNRADEQFF. CDR3 in DNA: TGTGCCAGCAGCTTAAACAGGGCCGATGAGCAGTTCTTC.

V is TRBV11-2 and J is TRBJ1-5; D perhaps matches TRBD1 (5 bases). V lost 2 bases and J lost 10, with 12 bases in between. The CDR3 is 13 residues long. The germline CDR1 and CDR2 sequences are SGHAT and FQNNGV. The CDR3 region is CASSLRWDSPQHF. CDR3 DNA: TGTGCCAGCAGCTTAAGATGGGACTCCCCCCAGCATTTT.

V is TRBV11-3 and J is TRBJ2-2; D possibly corresponds to TRBD1 (5 bases). V lost 0 bases to trimming and J lost 6 bases, with 8 bases between them. Germline V gene data show CDR1 as SGHNT and CDR2 as YENEEA. The CDR3 has 14 residues. As DNA, the CDR3 is TGTGCCAGCAGCTTAGAAGGGGTCGCCGGGGAGCTGTTTTTT. Translation: CASSLEGVAGELFF.

The CDR3, as DNA: TGTGCCAGCAGCGTAGGCACATTTGATGGCTACACCTTC. Translation: CASSVGTFDGYTF. The chain combines TRBV9 with TRBJ1-2; D not resolved. CDR1 and CDR2 from the germline V gene are SGDLS and YYNGEE. The V end was cut by 0 bases, the J end by 6 bases, with 9 bases between. The CDR3 is 13 amino acids.

The chain combines TRBV7-3 with TRBJ2-1, with 11 positions matching TRBD2. The V and J ends lost 5 bases and 4 bases, in that order; junction bases with no gene match: 4. In germline, CDR1 is SGHTA, CDR2 FQGTGA. CDR3 length: 15 residues. For the CDR3, the DNA is TGTGCCAGCAGCCGACTAGCGGGGAATTACAATGAGCAGTTCTTC. It encodes CASSRLAGNYNEQFF. Using reference TRBV7-3 and TRBJ2-1 for the parts outside the CDR3, the full variable domain is GAGVSQTPSNKVTEKGKYVELRCDPISGHTALYWYRQSLGQGPEFLIYFQGTGAADDSGLPNDRFFAVRPEGSVSTLKIQRTERGDSAVYLCASSRLAGNYNEQFFGPGTRLTVL.

This clone has a single count. V is TRBV7-9 and J is TRBJ2-5; possibly TRBD2 for D (6 bases). V lost 3 bases, J lost 8 bases, and 13 bases lay in between. Germline V gene data show CDR1 as SEHNR and CDR2 as FQNEAQ (reference sequence). CDR3 length: 13 residues. The CDR3 spells CASSLPPGTTQYF. CDR3 nucleotides: TGTGCCAGCAGCTTGCCCCCAGGGACTACCCAGTACTTC.

V is TRBV4-1 and J is TRBJ1-1; D gene unclear. The CDR3 length is 15 residues. From germline, CDR1 is MGHRA and CDR2 YSYEKL. Trimming stripped 0 bases from V and 5 bases from J, with 13 bases between. The chain's CDR3 is CASSQEQALWTEAFF. CDR3 sequence (DNA): TGCGCCAGCAGCCAAGAGCAGGCATTGTGGACTGAAGCTTTCTTT.

V usage is TRBV5-1 and J usage is TRBJ2-5; D is perhaps TRBD1 (6 bases). V dropped 0 bases and J dropped 3 bases, with 12 bases sitting between them. Looked up from germline, CDR1 is SGHRS and CDR2 is YFSETQ. This CDR3 region has 15 residues. CDR3 nucleotides: TGCGCCAGCAGCTTGGGAGTGACAGGAAAAGAGACCCAGTACTTC. This sequence encodes CASSLGVTGKETQYF.

The V and J genes are TRBV19 and TRBJ2-7; 7 nucleotides line up with TRBD1. This CDR3 region has 12 residues. The germline V gene has CDR1 LNHDA and CDR2 SQIVND (reference sequence). V was pared by 4 bases and J by 3 bases, with 0 bases of the junction left unmatched. This CDR3 reads CASSRQGYEQYF. DNA for the CDR3: TGTGCCAGTAGTAGACAGGGCTACGAGCAGTACTTC.

This clone was detected only a few times. This rearrangement joins TRBV11-2 to TRBJ1-4, with D perhaps TRBD1 (6 bases). This CDR3 contains 15 residues. Trimming pared 5 bases from V and 2 bases from J, leaving 12 bases between. CDR1 is SGHAT, CDR2 FQNNGV, per germline. CDR3 sequence (DNA): TGTGCCAGCAGCCTGGAGGGGGGGACTAATGAAAAACTGTTTTTT. Amino acid sequence: CASSLEGGTNEKLFF.

The chain links TRBV3-1 (or the pseudogene TRBV3-2) to TRBJ2-7; D may be TRBD2 (5 bases). The CDR3 spans 14 residues. The V gene lost 0 bases and the J gene lost 3 bases, with 9 bases spanning the gap. The germline V gene has CDR1 LGHDT and CDR2 YNNKEL (reference sequence). CDR3 sequence: CASSQEPGSYEQYF. For the CDR3, the DNA is TGTGCCAGCAGCCAAGAACCGGGGAGCTACGAGCAGTACTTC.

The V gene is TRBV2, the J gene TRBJ1-3, with no clear D. The CDR3 loop spans 13 amino acids. Trimming shortened V by 10 bases and J by 0 bases, and 10 bases separated the two germline ends. Germline loops: CDR1 SNHLY, CDR2 FYNNEI. In DNA form, the CDR3 reads TGTGCCAAATTAGAGGACTCTGGAAACACCATATATTTT. It encodes CAKLEDSGNTIYF.

This clone was found a few times. The gene calls are TRBV18 and TRBJ1-2; unclear D gene. Germline-derived CDR1 and CDR2 are KGHSH and LQKENI. The CDR3 sequence is 13 residues long. V lost 0 bases and J lost 8, with 10 bases in between. CDR3 DNA: TGTGCCAGCTCACCACCGGGCAGCGGCGGCTACACCTTC. Residues: CASSPPGSGGYTF.

This clone was detected once. The chain carries TRBV19 and TRBJ2-1; D is perhaps TRBD2 (5 bases). Germline loops: CDR1 LNHDA, CDR2 SQIVND (reference sequence). The V end lost 7 bases, the J end lost 8 bases, and 18 bases lay between the germline ends. The CDR3 has 14 amino acids. As DNA, the CDR3 is TGTGCCAGTAAGCCCTCGGCTAGCAACGATGAGCAGTTCTTC. Protein product: CASKPSASNDEQFF.

The chain links TRBV19 to TRBJ2-7, with 12 bases that match TRBD2. CDR3 length: 15 residues. With 3 bases clipped from V and 2 bases from J, the junction kept 2 bases outside the gene matches. Per the germline V gene, CDR1 is LNHDA and CDR2 is SQIVND (reference sequence). The CDR3 nucleotides read TGTGCCAGTAGTATGGGACTAGCGGGTCCCTACGAGCAGTACTTC. Its translation: CASSMGLAGPYEQYF.

CDR3 DNA: TGTGCCAGCAGCGTAGCTGGCGGGGGGCCAGAGACCCAGTACTTC. Its translation is CASSVAGGGPETQYF. The chain combines TRBV9 with TRBJ2-5; 8 bases match TRBD2. V gave up 0 bases and J gave up 4 bases; unmatched junction bases: 5. This CDR3 comprises 15 residues. CDR1 and CDR2 (germline): SGDLS, YYNGEE.

The chain joins TRBV11-2 to TRBJ2-1, with TRBD2 matching 12 bases. Germline trimming cut 4 bases from V and 9 bases from J; bases unmatched to any gene: 4. The CDR3 totals 14 residues. Germline V gene data show CDR1 as SGHAT and CDR2 as FQNNGV. Written as DNA, the CDR3 is TGTGCCAGCAGCTCGCTAGCGGGGGGGCGTGAGCAGTTCTTC. The encoded protein is CASSSLAGGREQFF.

Points on this clone: Compared with germline, one end of the junction differs, possibly owing to a read error. The chain couples TRBV3-1 (or the pseudogene TRBV3-2) to TRBJ1-1, with D maybe TRBD1 (5 bases). Germline V gene sequence: CDR1 LGHDT, CDR2 YNNKEL (reference sequence). The CDR3 contains 12 residues. CDR3 in DNA: TGTGCCAGCAGCCAAGACAGGGCCCGGGAGGTTTTT. Amino acid sequence: CASSQDRAREVF.

The chain has TRBV6-5 and TRBJ2-2; TRBD1 matches at 11 bases. The V and J ends lost 8 bases and 3 bases, in that order; junction bases with no gene match: 2. The CDR3 is 14 amino acids. Germline CDR1 reads MNHEY; CDR2 reads SVGAGI. CDR3 in DNA: TGTGCCAGCGGACAGGGGGCTTACACCGGGGAGCTGTTTTTT. It yields the protein CASGQGAYTGELFF.

This sequence joins TRBV18 and TRBJ2-1; 7 nucleotides agree with TRBD1. Germline V CDR1 and CDR2: KGHSH, LQKENI. Trimming at V came to 1 base and at J to 6 bases, leaving 6 bases not matched to a gene. CDR3 length equals 15 residues. In DNA form, the CDR3 reads TGTGCCAGCTCACCACTACAGGGGTATGTCAATGAGCAGTTCTTC. Translation gives CASSPLQGYVNEQFF. Complete variable domain (other parts from reference TRBV18 and TRBJ2-1): NAGVMQNPRHLVRRRGQEARLRCSPMKGHSHVYWYRQLPEEGLKFMVYLQKENIIDESGMPKERFSAEFPKEGPSILRIQQVVRGDSAAYFCASSPLQGYVNEQFFGPGTRLTVL.

The chain couples TRBV30 to TRBJ2-5, with a tentative D call TRBD1 (5 bases). CDR1 and CDR2 (germline): GTSNPN, SVGIG (reference sequence). This CDR3 has 13 residues. Trimming cost V 0 bases and J 7 bases, with 12 bases left between them. The CDR3 protein is CAWSVRQGLTQYF. The CDR3 DNA sequence: TGTGCCTGGAGTGTTAGGCAGGGCCTGACCCAGTACTTC.

V is TRBV19 and J is TRBJ1-2; 7 positions agree with TRBD1. The germline CDR1 and CDR2 sequences are LNHDA and SQIVND (reference sequence). The ends lost 1 base at V and 8 bases at J; junction bases unmatched: 13. There are 16 residues in the CDR3. CDR3 nucleotide sequence: TGTGCCAGTAGTATAGCCCCACCTACGACAGGGAGAGGCTACACCTTC. Translating it yields CASSIAPPTTGRGYTF.